This T cell receptor beta chain is from a study of early T cells in non-severe SARS-CoV-2 infection (dated by TCRdb to the early 2020s). General notes on the study: TCR sequencing used bulk RNA from unsorted whole blood, so alpha and beta chains could not be paired. Overall study results and their limits: VDJdb matching was skewed toward anti-spike CD8 responses and likely underestimated virus-specific expansions by missing private and CD4 specificities.

This was a case-control study nested in a cohort of healthcare workers in London, UK, who had nasopharyngeal swab PCR tests and blood samples taken every week. Healthcare workers were recruited between 23 and 31 March 2020, during the week of the UK lockdown, and were followed weekly for up to about 15 weeks. Libraries were made using 5' RACE. TCRdb names NextSeq 500 as the instrument used. Unique molecular identifiers were attached to individual cDNA molecules in the TCR library protocol so that sequencing error and PCR bias could be corrected. Both TCR alpha and beta chains were sequenced, and tight co-correlation was observed between alpha and beta sequence abundances in each sample. The source study handled its data this way. Decombinator V4 was used to annotate TCR sequences for V gene, J gene and CDR3. Expanded TCRs were defined as changing significantly between any two time points under a Poisson model with p below 0.0001. TCR abundances were normalised to the total number of TCRs sequenced per sample and expressed as counts per million. VDJdb, accessed 1 November 2021, was searched for CMV, EBV and SARS-CoV-2 annotated TCRs, with TCRs annotated for multiple antigens excluded. TCRdb reprocessing: public reads trimmed at Q25 with fastp, clones called with MiXCR, in-frame beta chains kept. Every distinct CDR3 protein forms one entry, paired with its most common genes and DNA. These V and J calls derive from TCRdb rather than the authors' analysis. The sample table records approximately 100,000 distinct CDR3 sequences; 8% to 13% of these occur just once. The ten largest clones take up roughly 5% of the sample.

This clonotype was counted at least ten times. What antigen it recognizes has not been identified. Base-call qualities are not available, and no considerably larger clone is one nucleotide away. The source of this sequence is an adult who was a healthcare worker with PCR-confirmed SARS-CoV-2 infection or an uninfected control (not recorded which). Sequencing used whole blood.

The encoded CDR3 is CSARDRRRLSNQPQHF. The DNA is as follows: TGCAGTGCTAGAGATCGGCGACGGCTTAGCAATCAGCCCCAGCATTTT. The rearranged segments are TRBV20-1 and TRBJ1-5, with the D gene uncertain. Measured from the cysteine to the phenylalanine, the CDR3 is 16 residues long. The DNA shown is the 48-base CDR3, in frame from base 1. Between the V and J ends, shortened by 0 bases and 0 bases respectively, the junction contains 12 bases. The germline V gene (reference sequence) gives CDR1 as DFQATT and CDR2 as SNEGSKA.